The sequence of this T cell receptor (beta chain) was determined in a study of CDR3 diversity in severe acne. TCRdb itself ran the PCR reads through MiXCR, one entry per CDR3 protein. The sample shows tens of thousands of distinct CDR3 sequences, 45% to 65% of them seen only once. CDR3 length equals 15 residues. Trimming removed 11 bases at V and 5 bases at J, with 24 bases between. The germline gives CDR1 KGHDR, CDR2 SFDVKD. About this clonotype itself: The CDR3 does not end in the conserved phenylalanine or tryptophan, so this is likely a read error.

The J gene is TRBJ2-7, the V gene TRBV24-1; either TRBD1 or TRBD2 may fit D (6 bases each). Sequenced input: blood. This sequence was found in a male donor in good health, without acne. As DNA, the CDR3 is TGTGCCAGCTCACCACAATGGGGGGCGCAGAACGAGCAGTACCTC. Its translation: CASSPQWGAQNEQYL.